Below are 24 T cell receptor beta chains sequenced from a single sample in a study of identical twins. Using its own MiXCR run on the 5' RACE reads, TCRdb lists one record per CDR3 protein. The top ten hold 7.5% to 9.5% of the sample, which has 350,000 or so distinct CDR3 sequences, roughly 10% seen once. The sequencing sample was made of naive T cells sorted from blood. Every receptor here comes from a woman aged 50 to 65 in good health.

This clonotype came up once. Possible read error: a much larger clone is one base away. No conserved phenylalanine or tryptophan is present at the end of the CDR3, so a read error is the likely explanation. This rearrangement joins TRBV6-5 to TRBJ1-5; D remains ambiguous. The CDR3 totals 12 residues. The V and J ends lost 8 bases and 4 bases respectively, with 9 bases between them. The germline CDR1 and CDR2 sequences are MNHEY and SVGAGI. CDR3 bases: TGTGCCAGCGGGTGGCAAAATCAGCCCCAGCATTAT. Translating it yields CASGWQNQPQHY.

The table lists this clonotype with a few counts. The CDR3 DNA reads as TGTGCCAGCAGACAGGGTTATGAGCAGTTCTTC. Its protein product is CASRQGYEQFF. This rearrangement joins TRBV12-3 or TRBV12-4 to TRBJ2-1; TRBD1 is a possible D gene (6 bases). CDR3 length equals 11 residues. V was clipped by 6 bases and J by 8 bases, with 8 bases between them.

The CDR3 here is CASSPPTSGSWEYF. In nucleotides, the CDR3 is TGTGCCAGCAGCCCTCCGACTAGCGGGAGTTGGGAGTACTTC. The rearrangement uses TRBV21-1 and TRBJ2-7; the tabulated D call, TRBD2, remains unverified against the DNA. TRBV21-1 is designated a pseudogene. The CDR3 contains 14 residues.

This clonotype was seen ten or more times. The chain employs TRBV27 and TRBJ2-1; D may be TRBD1 (7 bases). Germline CDR1 MNHEY, CDR2 SMNVEV (reference sequence). V lost 7 bases to trimming and J lost 6 bases, with 16 bases between them. The CDR3 spans 14 residues. This CDR3 is CASNGGDRSNEQFF. CDR3 coding DNA: TGTGCCAGCAACGGCGGGGACAGATCCAATGAGCAGTTCTTC.

This clonotype came up many times. The genes are TRBV27 and TRBJ2-1; a weak D match, TRBD2 (6 bases). Germline lookup yields CDR1 MNHEY and CDR2 SMNVEV (reference sequence). V lost 3 bases and J lost 0, with 12 bases in between. The CDR3 has 16 amino acids. The CDR3: CASSLRPAGSYNEQFF. CDR3 bases: TGTGCCAGCAGTTTGAGGCCAGCGGGCTCCTACAATGAGCAGTTCTTC.

The chain is built from TRBV5-1 and TRBJ1-3; no clear D. Germline CDR1 and CDR2: SGHRS and YFSETQ. CDR3 size: 14 residues. The ends were cut back, 3 bases at V and 0 bases at J, with 7 bases in the middle. CDR3 protein: CASSSSFSGNTIYF. DNA of the CDR3: TGCGCCAGCAGCTCGTCCTTCTCTGGAAACACCATATATTTT.

The rearrangement links TRBV4-1 to TRBJ1-2, with 8 bases identical to TRBD1. The germline V gene encodes CDR1 MGHRA and CDR2 YSYEKL. The CDR3 length is 14 residues. The ends lost 2 bases at V and 9 bases at J; junction bases unmatched: 8. The CDR3 DNA sequence: TGCGCCAGCAGCCAACAACAGGGGGGAGCACGCTACACCTTC. Translating gives CASSQQQGGARYTF.

This clonotype was detected a few times. The chain joins TRBV3-1 to TRBJ1-2; D unresolved. Between the trimmed V and J ends, which lost 1 base and 3 bases, there was a span of 9 bases. CDR3 length equals 14 residues. CDR1 and CDR2 from the germline V gene are LGHDT and YNNKEL (reference sequence). The CDR3: CASSQVRSDYGYTF. In DNA, the CDR3 is TGTGCCAGCAGCCAAGTGCGGTCTGACTATGGCTACACCTTC.

This chain uses TRBV7-9 with TRBJ2-1; the D is unclear. This CDR3 is 16 amino acids long. V lost 0 bases and J 7 bases, leaving 16 bases between the germline ends. Looked up from germline, CDR1 is SEHNR and CDR2 is FQNEAQ (reference sequence). The CDR3 DNA reads TGTGCCAGCAGCTTAGCCCGGTTAATGGCTGGGAATGAGCAGTTCTTC. Translated: CASSLARLMAGNEQFF.

This chain links TRBV18 with TRBJ2-1; a possible D gene is TRBD2 (6 bases). The CDR3 loop spans 13 amino acids. V was trimmed by 3 bases and J by 7 bases, leaving 10 bases between them. Germline V gene sequence: CDR1 KGHSH, CDR2 LQKENI. As DNA, the CDR3 is TGTGCCAGCTCACCCGGGAGCCGGAATGAGCAGTTCTTC. Protein product: CASSPGSRNEQFF.

The chain's CDR3 is CASSPRQGGSYNEQFF. CDR3 DNA: TGTGCCAGCAGCCCGAGACAGGGTGGATCCTACAATGAGCAGTTCTTC. V is TRBV11-1 and J is TRBJ2-1; TRBD1 aligns across 7 bases. CDR1 is SGHAT, CDR2 FQDESV, per germline (reference sequence). The CDR3 runs 16 residues. After removal of 5 bases from V and 1 base from J, the junction contained 8 bases not matched to a gene.

The chain is built from TRBV7-9 and TRBJ2-1; TRBD2 is a possible D gene (5 bases). The CDR3 totals 15 residues. The germline V and J ends were trimmed by 4 bases and 4 bases, with 14 bases remaining between them. CDR1 is SEHNR and CDR2 is FQNEAQ in the germline V gene (reference sequence). In nucleotides, the CDR3 is TGTGCCAGCAGCTCGACAAGGTCGGGGTACAATGAGCAGTTCTTC. This gives the protein CASSSTRSGYNEQFF. Full variable domain (outside the CDR3, taken from reference TRBV7-9 and TRBJ2-1): DTGVSQNPRHKITKRGQNVTFRCDPISEHNRLYWYRQTLGQGPEFLTYFQNEAQLEKSRLLSDRFSAERPKGSFSTLEIQRTEQGDSAMYLCASSSTRSGYNEQFFGPGTRLTVL.

The CDR3 region has the DNA TGTGCCAGCAGTGTCAGTTCTAGGACTAGCGGGAGCAATGAGCAGTTCTTC. Protein product: CASSVSSRTSGSNEQFF. The V and J genes are TRBV2 and TRBJ2-1; TRBD2 matches at 13 bases. The junction had 9 bases not matched to a gene; V was cut back by 4 bases and J by 6 bases. CDR1 is SNHLY, CDR2 FYNNEI, per germline. The CDR3 has 17 amino acids.

This clonotype was counted a few times. The CDR3, as DNA: TGTGCCAGCAGCCCGCCGGGGATAGCGGCCTACAATGAGCAGTTCTTC. It yields the protein CASSPPGIAAYNEQFF. The rearrangement joins TRBV12-3 or TRBV12-4 to TRBJ2-1, with D possibly TRBD2 on 6 matching bases. CDR3 length: 16 amino acids. Trimming took off 6 bases at V and 2 bases at J, with 17 bases between the two ends.

The J gene is TRBJ2-1, the V gene TRBV4-1; D is uncertain. CDR1 is MGHRA, CDR2 YSYEKL, per germline. This CDR3 comprises 13 residues. V lost 0 bases to trimming and J lost 10 bases, with 10 bases between them. The CDR3 region is CASSQDAFGEQFF. In nucleotides, the CDR3 is TGCGCCAGCAGCCAAGACGCTTTCGGGGAGCAGTTCTTC.

With regard to this clonotype: At one of its ends the junction is not consistent with the germline gene, which may arise from a read error. The J gene is TRBJ1-6, the V gene TRBV18, with D unresolved. Germline V gene data show CDR1 as KGHSH and CDR2 as LQKENI. The CDR3 is made up of 13 amino acids. The CDR3 nucleotides read TGTGCCAGCACTCAGGAGAATAATGCACCCCTCCACTTT. Protein product: CASTQENNAPLHF.

This rearrangement joins TRBV21-1 to TRBJ2-7; TRBD2 is taken as the D call from the table, unchecked against the DNA. TRBV21-1 is noted as a pseudogene. The length of the CDR3 is 17 residues. CDR3 sequence: CASSKEEEHSSSYEQYV. CDR3 DNA sequence: TGTGCCAGCAGCAAAGAGGAGGAACACTCTAGCTCCTACGAGCAGTACGTC.

There are a few counts of this clonotype. The rearrangement joins TRBV5-1 to TRBJ2-7, with a weak D call TRBD1 (5 bases). From germline, CDR1 is SGHRS and CDR2 YFSETQ. The CDR3 is made up of 14 amino acids. V was trimmed by 1 base and J by 6 bases, leaving 14 bases between them. The CDR3 DNA follows: TGCGCCAGCAGCTTGATCGGCAGGGTGGGCGAGCAGTACTTC. Translated: CASSLIGRVGEQYF.

The CDR3 DNA sequence: TGTGCCAGCAGTTCCCCGGACAGGGCCTATGGCTACACCTTC. It encodes CASSSPDRAYGYTF. The V and J genes are TRBV12-3 or TRBV12-4 and TRBJ1-2; 8 nucleotides match TRBD1. CDR3 size: 14 residues. The V and J ends lost 4 bases and 4 bases, in that order; junction bases with no gene match: 5.

This clonotype was recorded a few times. V is TRBV14 and J is TRBJ2-1; no definite D call. Trimming shortened V by 0 bases and J by 6 bases, and 9 bases separated the two germline ends. The CDR3 spans 14 residues. Germline CDR1 is SGHDN and CDR2 is FVKESK. CDR3 coding DNA: TGTGCCAGCAGCCAAGATCGGCATCCCAATGAGCAGTTCTTC. Encoded protein: CASSQDRHPNEQFF.

In its sample, this clonotype was seen a few times. This sequence joins TRBV20-1 and TRBJ2-5, with a weak D call TRBD2 (7 bases). The V and J ends lost 0 bases and 4 bases respectively, with 18 bases between them. The CDR3 is 16 amino acids. Germline V gives CDR1 DFQATT, CDR2 SNEGSKA (reference sequence). CDR3 DNA sequence: TGCAGTGCTAGAGATGTAGGGGGGGGATGGGGAGAGACCCAGTACTTC. It is translated as CSARDVGGGWGETQYF.

This clonotype was counted a single time. This sequence joins TRBV7-9 and TRBJ2-2, with TRBD1 matching 12 bases. V trimming: 5 bases; J trimming: 2 bases; junction bases outside the gene matches: 3. The CDR3 is 16 amino acids. In germline, CDR1 is SEHNR, CDR2 FQNEAQ (reference sequence). The CDR3 spells CASSHGTGGNTGELFF. The CDR3, as DNA: TGTGCCAGCAGCCATGGGACAGGGGGCAACACCGGGGAGCTGTTTTTT. Combining the CDR3 with reference TRBV7-9 and TRBJ2-2 gives the whole variable domain DTGVSQNPRHKITKRGQNVTFRCDPISEHNRLYWYRQTLGQGPEFLTYFQNEAQLEKSRLLSDRFSAERPKGSFSTLEIQRTEQGDSAMYLCASSHGTGGNTGELFFGEGSRLTVL.

This clonotype appeared many times. The chain joins TRBV12-3 or TRBV12-4 to TRBJ2-7, with D possibly TRBD2 on 6 matching bases. With 7 bases removed from V and 3 bases from J, the gap between germline ends came to 25 bases. The CDR3 sequence is 17 residues long. The CDR3 DNA sequence: TGTGCCAGCACATATTTACTCCGAGGAGGGCTCCTCTACGAGCAGTACTTC. Translating gives CASTYLLRGGLLYEQYF.

This clonotype appeared a few times. The chain employs TRBV5-1 and TRBJ2-7; 10 bases match TRBD1. V was pared by 4 bases and J by 2 bases, with 6 bases of the junction left unmatched. Germline V gives CDR1 SGHRS, CDR2 YFSETQ. The CDR3 extends over 15 amino acids. The CDR3 region is CASSPGTGATYEQYF. The CDR3 DNA reads TGCGCCAGCAGCCCCGGGACAGGGGCCACCTACGAGCAGTACTTC. Based on the CDR3 plus reference TRBV5-1 and TRBJ2-7, the full variable domain is KAGVTQTPRYLIKTRGQQVTLSCSPISGHRSVSWYQQTPGQGLQFLFEYFSETQRNKGNFPGRFSGRQFSNSRSEMNVSTLELGDSALYLCASSPGTGATYEQYFGPGTRLTVT.